This T cell receptor (beta chain) is from a study of blood T cell repertoires in COVID-19. Study-wide context: Material from acute and convalescent COVID-19 was sourced from the United States, Italy and Spain. The analysed material was cDNA or gDNA that came from T cells, B-cell-depleted T cells, or PBMCs.

The CDR3 totals 15 residues. The germline V gene has CDR1 MDHEN and CDR2 SYDVKM. The V and J ends lost 7 bases and 5 bases, in that order; junction bases with no gene match: 9. Original analysis: It was from reference gene primer amplification that nucleated cell counts were estimated. Some clones are missing from TCRdb's copy, which holds only in-frame ones; the method was immunoSEQ multiplex PCR. V, J and clone size were drawn from that table, and D and trimming were deduced from the DNA. The profile shows under 450,000 clones, 81% of them singletons. The sample was peripheral blood. The chain carries TRBV28 and TRBJ2-1; 9 bases map to TRBD2. The clonotype originates from a human donor with acute or convalescent COVID-19. The donor label of this sample is uncertain. The CDR3 region is CASKLPIAGDNEQFF. DNA of the CDR3: TGTGCCAGCAAACTCCCCATAGCGGGGGACAATGAGCAGTTCTTC.